This paragraph covers one T cell receptor beta chain sequence. Data came from immunoSEQ multiplex PCR; TCRdb stores just in-frame clones and leaves some out. The sample gives 150,000 or so clones, more than 65% of which show up once; 9.8% is in the top ten. The sample comes from a study of blood T cell repertoires in COVID-19. Study context: PBMCs, B-cell-depleted T cells, or T cells were the source of the cDNA or gDNA that made up the material.

Trimming pared 2 bases from V and 1 base from J, leaving 14 bases between. The CDR3 runs 16 residues. The germline CDR1 and CDR2 sequences are MNHEY and SMNVEV (reference sequence). This clonotype was sampled from a woman aged 45-59 years with acute or convalescent COVID-19. Sequenced material: peripheral blood. The chain joins TRBV27 to TRBJ1-1; D is ambiguous. CDR3 nucleotides: TGTGCCAGCAGTTTAATTGGGAGGGCCTGGAACACTGAAGCTTTCTTT. Translated: CASSLIGRAWNTEAFF.